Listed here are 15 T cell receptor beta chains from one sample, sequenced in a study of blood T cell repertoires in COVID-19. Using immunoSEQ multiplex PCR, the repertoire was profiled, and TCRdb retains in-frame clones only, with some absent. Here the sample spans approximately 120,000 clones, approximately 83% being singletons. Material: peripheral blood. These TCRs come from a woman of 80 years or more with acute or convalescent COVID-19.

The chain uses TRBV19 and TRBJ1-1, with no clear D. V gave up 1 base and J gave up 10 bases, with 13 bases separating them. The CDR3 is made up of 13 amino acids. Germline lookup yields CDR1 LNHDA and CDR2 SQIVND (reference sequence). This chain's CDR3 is CASSIGRTGAAFF. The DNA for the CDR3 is TGTGCCAGTAGTATAGGTCGCACGGGAGCAGCTTTCTTT. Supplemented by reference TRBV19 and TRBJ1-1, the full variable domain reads DGGITQSPKYLFRKEGQNVTLSCEQNLNHDAMYWYRQDPGQGLRLIYYSQIVNDFQKGDIAEGYSVSREKKESFPLTVTSAQKNPTAFYLCASSIGRTGAAFFGQGTRLTVV.

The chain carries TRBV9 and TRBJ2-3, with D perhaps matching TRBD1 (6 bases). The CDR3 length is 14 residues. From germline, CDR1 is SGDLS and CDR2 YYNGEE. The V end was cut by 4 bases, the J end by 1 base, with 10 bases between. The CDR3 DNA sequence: TGTGCCAGCAGCACCAGGACAGGCACAGATACGCAGTATTTT. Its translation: CASSTRTGTDTQYF.

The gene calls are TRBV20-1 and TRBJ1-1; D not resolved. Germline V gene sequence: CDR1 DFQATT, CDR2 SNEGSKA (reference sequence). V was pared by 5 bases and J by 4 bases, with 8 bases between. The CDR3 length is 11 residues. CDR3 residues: CSAGGSTEAFF. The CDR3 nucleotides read TGCAGTGCTGGCGGGTCCACTGAAGCTTTCTTT.

The CDR3 loop reads CASSLGLARPLHF. DNA for the CDR3: TGTGCCAGCAGCTTGGGACTGGCTAGACCCCTCCACTTT. V gene TRBV6-2 or TRBV6-3 combines with J gene TRBJ1-6; D perhaps matches TRBD1 (5 bases). The CDR3 runs 13 residues. Germline CDR1 is MNHEY and CDR2 is SVGEGT. The V end lost 6 bases, the J end lost 12 bases, and 15 bases lay between the germline ends.

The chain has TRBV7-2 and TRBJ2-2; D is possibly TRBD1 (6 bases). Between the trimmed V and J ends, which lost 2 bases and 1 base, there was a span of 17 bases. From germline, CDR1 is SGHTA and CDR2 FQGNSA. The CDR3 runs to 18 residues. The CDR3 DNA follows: TGTGCCAGCAGCTTAATTCTTCGAAGAGGGGGGAACACCGGGGAGCTGTTTTTT. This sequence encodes CASSLILRRGGNTGELFF. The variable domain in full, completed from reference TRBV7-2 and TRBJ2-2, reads GAGVSQSPSNKVTEKGKDVELRCDPISGHTALYWYRQSLGQGLEFLIYFQGNSAPDKSGLPSDRFSAERTGGSVSTLTIQRTQQEDSAVYLCASSLILRRGGNTGELFFGEGSRLTVL.

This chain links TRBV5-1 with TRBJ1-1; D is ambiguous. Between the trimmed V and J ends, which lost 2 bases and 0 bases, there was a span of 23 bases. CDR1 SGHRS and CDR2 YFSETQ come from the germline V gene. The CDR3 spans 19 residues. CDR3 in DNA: TGCGCCAGCAGCTTTCGACCCCGGTTGGGGAAGGAGGTGAACACTGAAGCTTTCTTT. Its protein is CASSFRPRLGKEVNTEAFF.

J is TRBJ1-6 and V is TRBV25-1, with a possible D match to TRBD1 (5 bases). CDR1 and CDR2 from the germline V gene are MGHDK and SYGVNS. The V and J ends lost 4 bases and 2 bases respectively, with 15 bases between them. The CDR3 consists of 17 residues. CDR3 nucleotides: TGTGCCAGCAGTGCCGGACATTTACTCGCCTATAATTCACCCCTCCACTTT. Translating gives CASSAGHLLAYNSPLHF.

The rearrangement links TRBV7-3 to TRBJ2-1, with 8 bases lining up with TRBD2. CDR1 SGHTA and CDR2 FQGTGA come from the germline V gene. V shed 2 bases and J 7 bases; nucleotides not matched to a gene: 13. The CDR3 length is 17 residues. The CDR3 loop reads CASSLGSVAGGLNEQFF. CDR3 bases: TGTGCCAGCAGCTTAGGCTCCGTTGCGGGGGGCCTAAATGAGCAGTTCTTC.

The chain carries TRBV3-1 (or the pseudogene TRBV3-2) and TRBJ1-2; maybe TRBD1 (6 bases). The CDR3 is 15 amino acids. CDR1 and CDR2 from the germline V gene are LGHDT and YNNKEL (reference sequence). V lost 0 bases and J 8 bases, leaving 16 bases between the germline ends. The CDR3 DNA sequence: TGTGCCAGCAGCCAAGATGGGGGCCTCCTCTGGGGCTACACCTTC. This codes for CASSQDGGLLWGYTF.

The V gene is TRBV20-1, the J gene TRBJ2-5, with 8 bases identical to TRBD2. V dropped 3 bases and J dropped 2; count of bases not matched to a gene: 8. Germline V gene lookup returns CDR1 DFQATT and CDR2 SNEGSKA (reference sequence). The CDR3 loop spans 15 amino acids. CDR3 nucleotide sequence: TGCAGTGCTAGTGTAGCGGGGACCCTTCAAGAGACCCAGTACTTC. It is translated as CSASVAGTLQETQYF.

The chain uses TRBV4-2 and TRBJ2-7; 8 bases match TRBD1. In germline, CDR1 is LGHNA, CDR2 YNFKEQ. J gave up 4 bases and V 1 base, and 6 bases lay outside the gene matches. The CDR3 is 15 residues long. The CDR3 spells CASSQVDGQGYEQYF. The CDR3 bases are TGTGCCAGCAGCCAAGTCGACGGACAGGGTTACGAGCAGTACTTC.

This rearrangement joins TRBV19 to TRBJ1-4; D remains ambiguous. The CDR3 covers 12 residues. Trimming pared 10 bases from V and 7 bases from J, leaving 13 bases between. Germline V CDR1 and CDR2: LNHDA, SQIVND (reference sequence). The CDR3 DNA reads TGTGCCACTAGGATACCCGGTGAAAAACTGTTTTTT. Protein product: CATRIPGEKLFF.

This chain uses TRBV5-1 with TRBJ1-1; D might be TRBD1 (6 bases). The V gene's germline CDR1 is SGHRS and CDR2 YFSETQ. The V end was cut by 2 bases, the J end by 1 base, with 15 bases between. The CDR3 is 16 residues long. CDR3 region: CASSFAIGTTNTEAFF. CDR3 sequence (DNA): TGCGCCAGCAGCTTTGCAATCGGGACAACGAACACTGAAGCTTTCTTT.

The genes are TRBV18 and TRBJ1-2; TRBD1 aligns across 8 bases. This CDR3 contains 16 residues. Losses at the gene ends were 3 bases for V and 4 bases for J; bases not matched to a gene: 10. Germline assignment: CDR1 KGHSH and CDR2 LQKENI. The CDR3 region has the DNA TGTGCCAGCTCACCCTTCAGTTTGGGGACAGGCTATGGCTACACCTTC. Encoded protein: CASSPFSLGTGYGYTF. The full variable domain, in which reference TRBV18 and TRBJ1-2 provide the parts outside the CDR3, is NAGVMQNPRHLVRRRGQEARLRCSPMKGHSHVYWYRQLPEEGLKFMVYLQKENIIDESGMPKERFSAEFPKEGPSILRIQQVVRGDSAAYFCASSPFSLGTGYGYTFGSGTRLTVV.

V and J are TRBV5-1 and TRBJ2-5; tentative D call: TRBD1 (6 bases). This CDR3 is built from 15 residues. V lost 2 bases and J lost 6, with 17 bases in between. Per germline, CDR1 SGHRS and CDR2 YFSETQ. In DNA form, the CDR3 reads TGCGCCAGCAGCTTACGGGGTGGTCAGGGGCAGACCCAGTACTTC. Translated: CASSLRGGQGQTQYF.